This section outlines one TCR beta chain sequence together with its context. One end of the junction fails to match germline, which may point to a read error. The data were obtained in a study of blood T cell repertoires in COVID-19. Overall study: The samples span acute and convalescent COVID-19 from the United States, Italy and Spain.

As processed by the authors: Reference gene primer amplification gave nucleated cell count estimates. The assay was immunoSEQ multiplex PCR, and TCRdb's table has in-frame clones only and misses some. That table furnishes V, J and clone size, whereas the DNA furnished D and trimming. There are about 240,000 clones in the sample; approximately 83% occur only once, and about 3.3% lies in the top ten. In germline, CDR1 is MRHNA, CDR2 SNTAGT. The CDR3 runs to 15 residues. The sequencing sample was made of PBMCs or T cells enriched from blood (not recorded which). The gene calls are TRBV6-4 and TRBJ2-2; possibly TRBD2 for D (6 bases). The TCR originated in a woman aged 40-49 years with acute COVID-19. CDR3 bases: TGCGCCCCTAAGGGACTGAGCTCGAACACCGGGGAGCTGTTTTTT. Its translation is CAPKGLSSNTGELFF.